One and the same sample provided the 13 T cell receptor beta chains below, sequenced in a study of blood T cell repertoires in COVID-19 (dated by TCRdb to the early 2020s). Preparation of the library involved the immunoSEQ multiplex PCR assay. As stored in TCRdb, this immuneACCESS dataset retains in-frame rearrangements with V and J assigned. A fraction of the clones does not appear; measured against another copy, unresolved V genes explain less than half of the discrepancy, and the remainder lacks a known reason. Recorded for this sample are roughly 130,000 clones; roughly 84% of them occurred a single time. Of the sample, under 10% falls within the top ten clones. The material sequenced was peripheral blood. The receptor set was obtained from a man aged 25-45 years with COVID-19, enrolled during active disease.

This chain connects TRBV6-5 to TRBJ2-7, with D perhaps TRBD1 (6 bases). The germline V and J ends were trimmed by 0 bases and 2 bases, with 11 bases remaining between them. Germline CDR1 MNHEY, CDR2 SVGAGI. The CDR3 runs to 15 residues. This CDR3 is CASSYSGARAYEQYF. Here the CDR3 DNA reads TGTGCCAGCAGTTACTCGGGGGCTAGGGCCTACGAGCAGTACTTC.

This chain connects TRBV5-4 to TRBJ2-5; D unclear. The germline V gene encodes CDR1 SGHNT and CDR2 YYREEE (reference sequence). The CDR3 totals 13 residues. Trimming cost V 4 bases and J 2 bases, with 9 bases left between them. The CDR3 loop is CASSQDTQETQYF. For the CDR3, the DNA is TGTGCCAGCAGCCAAGACACTCAAGAGACCCAGTACTTC.

CDR3 sequence (DNA): TGTGCCATCAGCCCCTATTACAGGGGATCCTACGAGCAGTACTTC. This gives the protein CAISPYYRGSYEQYF. The chain recombines TRBV10-3 with TRBJ2-7, with 7 bases identical to TRBD1. CDR3 length: 15 amino acids. V trimming: 6 bases; J trimming: 1 base; junction bases outside the gene matches: 9. The germline V gene encodes CDR1 ENHRY and CDR2 SYGVKD.

This rearrangement joins TRBV3-1 (or the pseudogene TRBV3-2) to TRBJ2-6; D gene ambiguous. Trimming shortened V by 3 bases and J by 0 bases, and 6 bases separated the two germline ends. CDR3 length: 15 residues. Germline lookup yields CDR1 LGHDT and CDR2 YNNKEL (reference sequence). The CDR3 coding sequence is TGTGCCAGCAGCCACGGAGACTCTGGGGCCAACGTCCTGACTTTC. Protein: CASSHGDSGANVLTF.

This chain connects TRBV9 to TRBJ1-2; TRBD1 matches 10 bases. Trimming took 3 bases from V and 1 from J; bases not matched to a gene: 3. Germline lookup yields CDR1 SGDLS and CDR2 YYNGEE. The CDR3 covers 15 residues. CDR3 protein: CASSGRDRGNYGYTF. The CDR3 nucleotides are TGTGCCAGCAGCGGCCGGGACAGGGGTAACTATGGCTACACCTTC.

The rearrangement links TRBV30 to TRBJ1-4; D uncertain. Between the trimmed V and J ends, which lost 3 bases and 7 bases, there was a span of 18 bases. This CDR3 region has 15 residues. Per the germline V gene, CDR1 is GTSNPN and CDR2 is SVGIG (reference sequence). The CDR3 DNA reads TGTGCCTGGAGCACCGGGTCGGTTCAAATTGAAAAACTGTTTTTT. It encodes CAWSTGSVQIEKLFF.

V is TRBV19 and J is TRBJ1-5; 8 nucleotides match TRBD1. Germline loops: CDR1 LNHDA, CDR2 SQIVND (reference sequence). This CDR3 comprises 15 residues. Germline trimming cut 5 bases from V and 5 bases from J; bases unmatched to any gene: 8. CDR3 DNA: TGTGCCAGTAGTCCCGTCGACAGGGGCTATCAGCCCCAGCATTTT. Protein: CASSPVDRGYQPQHF.

The chain recombines TRBV4-3 with TRBJ2-2; TRBD1 is a possible D gene (7 bases). The CDR3 is 18 residues long. Germline V gives CDR1 LGHNA, CDR2 YSLEER. The V gene lost 4 bases and the J gene lost 7 bases, with 25 bases spanning the gap. CDR3 protein: CASSPRIGGQFTNGELFF. CDR3 in DNA: TGCGCCAGCAGCCCCCGAATCGGGGGACAGTTCACTAACGGGGAGCTGTTTTTT.

This chain uses TRBV14 with TRBJ2-7; D is uncertain. From germline, CDR1 is SGHDN and CDR2 FVKESK. The CDR3 has 15 amino acids. V shed 4 bases and J shed 0 bases, with 13 bases lying between them. CDR3 protein: CASSPRESRSYEQYF. For the CDR3, the DNA is TGTGCCAGCAGCCCCCGCGAATCCCGCTCCTACGAGCAGTACTTC.

V and J are TRBV9 and TRBJ1-1; possibly TRBD1 for D (5 bases). V dropped 4 bases and J dropped 6 bases, with 22 bases sitting between them. This CDR3 has 16 amino acids. Germline-derived CDR1 and CDR2 are SGDLS and YYNGEE. The CDR3 here is CASSPREGRTLAEAFF. The CDR3 nucleotides read TGTGCCAGCAGCCCGAGGGAGGGGAGAACATTGGCTGAAGCTTTCTTT.

This chain uses TRBV19 with TRBJ1-1; 7 bases fit TRBD1. Germline V gene lookup returns CDR1 LNHDA and CDR2 SQIVND (reference sequence). J was trimmed by 4 bases and V by 7 bases; bases with no gene match: 9. The CDR3 totals 14 residues. CDR3 DNA: TGTGCCAGTACCCGTCAGACAGGGACCACTGAAGCTTTCTTT. Residues: CASTRQTGTTEAFF.

The chain couples TRBV19 to TRBJ2-3; D is uncertain. Germline V gene sequence: CDR1 LNHDA, CDR2 SQIVND (reference sequence). V was shortened by 3 bases and J by 4 bases, with 5 bases between the two germline ends. The CDR3 spans 12 residues. The CDR3: CASSMRADTQYF. The CDR3 DNA reads TGTGCCAGTAGTATGAGAGCAGATACGCAGTATTTT.

V gene TRBV28 combines with J gene TRBJ2-3; 8 bases are a match to TRBD1. The germline V gene has CDR1 MDHEN and CDR2 SYDVKM. J lost 1 base, V lost 6 bases, and 3 bases had no gene match. CDR3 length equals 14 residues. CDR3 DNA: TGTGCCAGCAGATCAGGGGGCGGCACAGATACGCAGTATTTT. Translation: CASRSGGGTDTQYF.